These 31 T cell receptor beta chains were sequenced from one sample in a study of cytomegalovirus exposure and HLA in healthy donors. The PCR made use of 60 Vbeta and 13 Jbeta primers. The protocol was immunoSEQ multiplex PCR, while the TCRdb copy is restricted to in-frame clones and leaves out a portion. Among approximately 140,000 clones, 79% were seen once, and the ten largest hold 6.5% to 7%. Specimen: PBMCs. Receptors were obtained from a middle-aged woman in good health and CMV-seropositive.

This clone was seen only a few times. The chain employs TRBV5-1 and TRBJ1-1; D perhaps matches TRBD1 (5 bases). Germline CDR1 and CDR2: SGHRS and YFSETQ. CDR3 length: 13 amino acids. The CDR3 coding sequence is TGCGCTTATACGCGACAGCTGAACACTGAAGCTTTCTTT. Amino acids: CAYTRQLNTEAFF.

The V and J genes are TRBV6-5 and TRBJ1-2; 8 bases align to TRBD1. The CDR3 spans 13 residues. Germline V gene data show CDR1 as MNHEY and CDR2 as SVGAGI. V gave up 7 bases and J gave up 3 bases; unmatched junction bases: 4. CDR3 residues: CASTPGGYYGYTF. The DNA for the CDR3 is TGTGCCAGCACCCCAGGGGGCTACTATGGCTACACCTTC.

The V gene is TRBV18, the J gene TRBJ1-1, with 7 positions matching TRBD1. CDR3 length: 15 amino acids. Germline CDR1 KGHSH, CDR2 LQKENI. J gave up 7 bases and V 3 bases, and 11 bases lay outside the gene matches. The DNA of the CDR3 is TGTGCCAGCTCACCCCGGGACAGTAAATCCGGTGAAGCTTTCTTT. It encodes CASSPRDSKSGEAFF.

The table lists this clone with a few counts. V gene TRBV29-1 combines with J gene TRBJ1-3; D ambiguous. The germline V and J ends were trimmed by 3 bases and 1 base, with 7 bases remaining between them. Germline V gene data show CDR1 as SQVTM and CDR2 as ANQGSEA. CDR3 length equals 13 residues. The CDR3 coding sequence is TGCAGCGTTGAGAGCTTATCTGGAAACACCATATATTTT. Protein product: CSVESLSGNTIYF.

The chain combines TRBV28 with TRBJ2-7; D perhaps matches TRBD2 (6 bases). This CDR3 region has 13 residues. Germline CDR1 MDHEN, CDR2 SYDVKM. V was trimmed by 6 bases and J by 2 bases, leaving 11 bases between them. The CDR3 reads CASRRDLPYEQYF. Here the CDR3 DNA reads TGTGCCAGCAGACGGGACTTACCCTACGAGCAGTACTTC.

J is TRBJ2-3 and V is TRBV5-1; possible D gene TRBD2, 6 bases. Trimming cost V 3 bases and J 4 bases, with 12 bases left between them. Germline V lookup: CDR1 SGHRS, CDR2 YFSETQ. The CDR3 is 14 residues long. CDR3 loop: CASSSHSGSDTQYF. DNA for the CDR3: TGCGCCAGCAGCTCCCACAGCGGGTCAGATACGCAGTATTTT. The whole variable domain, filled in from reference TRBV5-1 and TRBJ2-3, reads KAGVTQTPRYLIKTRGQQVTLSCSPISGHRSVSWYQQTPGQGLQFLFEYFSETQRNKGNFPGRFSGRQFSNSRSEMNVSTLELGDSALYLCASSSHSGSDTQYFGPGTRLTVL.

This chain connects TRBV30 to TRBJ1-2; D may be TRBD1 (6 bases). Trimming took 1 base from V and 5 from J, leaving 14 bases between them. This CDR3 is built from 14 residues. Germline values: CDR1 GTSNPN, CDR2 SVGIG (reference sequence). This CDR3 is CAWSEADRFYGYTF. In DNA, the CDR3 is TGTGCCTGGAGTGAAGCTGACAGGTTTTATGGCTACACCTTC. Filled out from reference TRBV30 and TRBJ1-2, the complete variable domain reads SQTIHQWPATLVQPVGSPLSLECTVEGTSNPNLYWYRQAAGRGLQLLFYSVGIGQISSEVPQNLSASRPQDRQFILSSKKLLLSDSGFYLCAWSEADRFYGYTFGSGTRLTVV.

The chain employs TRBV2 and TRBJ1-2; the match to TRBD1 covers 7 bases. Germline V gene data show CDR1 as SNHLY and CDR2 as FYNNEI. Losses at the gene ends were 8 bases for V and 6 bases for J; bases not matched to a gene: 9. The CDR3 covers 13 residues. The CDR3 DNA follows: TGTGCCAGCGCCCAGACAGGGTTAAATGGCTACACCTTC. Translated, it gives CASAQTGLNGYTF. Looking up the rest from reference TRBV2 and TRBJ1-2 gives the full variable domain: EPEVTQTPSHQVTQMGQEVILRCVPISNHLYFYWYRQILGQKVEFLVSFYNNEISEKSEIFDDQFSVERPDGSNFTLKIRSTKLEDSAMYFCASAQTGLNGYTFGSGTRLTVV.

The chain couples TRBV5-4 to TRBJ1-4; 9 nucleotides agree with TRBD1. The CDR3 runs 15 residues. Germline V gives CDR1 SGHNT, CDR2 YYREEE (reference sequence). V lost 4 bases, J lost 8 bases, and 9 bases stayed unmatched. CDR3 nucleotide sequence: TGTGCCAGCAGCACATGGACAGGGGCAGAGGAAAAACTGTTTTTT. Translated: CASSTWTGAEEKLFF.

This clone was picked up a small number of times. The chain is built from TRBV5-1 and TRBJ1-6; 9 nucleotides line up with TRBD1. CDR3 length: 14 residues. Germline V lookup: CDR1 SGHRS, CDR2 YFSETQ. The junction had 4 bases not matched to a gene; V was cut back by 2 bases and J by 10 bases. The CDR3 region has the DNA TGCGCCAGCAGCTTCCGGGACAGGGACTCACCCCTCCACTTT. It encodes CASSFRDRDSPLHF.

This chain links TRBV9 with TRBJ2-1; 8 nucleotides line up with TRBD1. J lost 2 bases, V lost 1 base, and 2 bases had no gene match. The germline gives CDR1 SGDLS, CDR2 YYNGEE. This CDR3 spans 15 amino acids. This chain's CDR3 is CASSVQGATYNEQFF. CDR3 sequence (DNA): TGTGCCAGCAGCGTACAGGGGGCGACCTACAATGAGCAGTTCTTC.

The rearrangement links TRBV19 to TRBJ2-6; D is unresolved. CDR1 is LNHDA, CDR2 SQIVND, per germline (reference sequence). V was clipped by 7 bases and J by 4 bases, with 14 bases between them. The CDR3 has 15 amino acids. CDR3 protein: CASTPDSLGANVLTF. The CDR3 bases are TGTGCCAGTACCCCCGACTCTCTCGGGGCCAACGTCCTGACTTTC. The variable domain in full, completed from reference TRBV19 and TRBJ2-6, reads DGGITQSPKYLFRKEGQNVTLSCEQNLNHDAMYWYRQDPGQGLRLIYYSQIVNDFQKGDIAEGYSVSREKKESFPLTVTSAQKNPTAFYLCASTPDSLGANVLTFGAGSRLTVL.

The genes are TRBV10-3 and TRBJ2-5, with D perhaps matching TRBD2 (5 bases). V lost 5 bases and J lost 1, with 14 bases in between. Germline assignment: CDR1 ENHRY and CDR2 SYGVKD. The CDR3 has 15 residues. In nucleotides, the CDR3 is TGTGCCATCAGTCGAACTCTAGGAGGCCAAGAGACCCAGTACTTC. Encoded protein: CAISRTLGGQETQYF.

The J gene is TRBJ1-1, the V gene TRBV6-1; D uncertain. V gave up 6 bases and J gave up 8 bases, with 19 bases separating them. Germline values: CDR1 MNHNS, CDR2 SASEGT. The CDR3 is made up of 14 amino acids. The CDR3 loop is CASRGATALAEAFF. The DNA of the CDR3 is TGTGCCAGCAGGGGTGCGACGGCCCTAGCCGAAGCTTTCTTT.

This clone was picked up a small number of times. The rearrangement links TRBV7-9 to TRBJ2-3; D possibly corresponds to TRBD2 (6 bases). Per germline, CDR1 SEHNR and CDR2 FQNEAQ (reference sequence). The V end was cut by 1 base, the J end by 15 bases, with 23 bases between. This CDR3 region has 15 residues. In DNA form, the CDR3 reads TGTGCCAGCAGCTTAGACGGGGGAACCACAGATACGCTCTATTTT. It is translated as CASSLDGGTTDTLYF. The variable domain in full, with the rest retrieved from reference TRBV7-9 and TRBJ2-3, is DTGVSQNPRHKITKRGQNVTFRCDPISEHNRLYWYRQTLGQGPEFLTYFQNEAQLEKSRLLSDRFSAERPKGSFSTLEIQRTEQGDSAMYLCASSLDGGTTDTLYFGPGTRLTVL.

A remark on this clone: One end of the junction fails to match germline, which may point to a read error. This chain uses TRBV7-9 with TRBJ1-2; maybe TRBD1 (5 bases). Germline CDR1 is SEHNR and CDR2 is FQNEAQ (reference sequence). This CDR3 has 12 amino acids. CDR3 in DNA: TGTTCCAGCGGAAGGGGTCTTATTGGCTACACCTTC. It specifies CSSGRGLIGYTF.

V is TRBV2 and J is TRBJ2-5; 7 nucleotides align to TRBD2. The CDR3 runs 16 residues. The J segment lost 4 bases and the V segment lost 5 bases, leaving 13 bases of the junction unmatched. Per the germline V gene, CDR1 is SNHLY and CDR2 is FYNNEI. In DNA form, the CDR3 reads TGTGCCAGCAGTCCATCGGGGGGTGGTCGCCGAGAGACCCAGTACTTC. Translated: CASSPSGGGRRETQYF.

The rearrangement joins TRBV28 to TRBJ1-4, with D maybe TRBD1 (5 bases). Looked up from germline, CDR1 is MDHEN and CDR2 is SYDVKM. The CDR3 sequence is 14 residues long. Trimming stripped 6 bases from V and 7 bases from J, with 15 bases between. CDR3 coding DNA: TGTGCCAGCAGCCGGGGGGACGGTGCTGAAAAACTGTTTTTT. It translates to CASSRGDGAEKLFF.

This clone has just one count. The CDR3: CASSYRREVDGYTF. In DNA, the CDR3 is TGTGCCAGCAGTTATAGGAGGGAGGTGGATGGCTACACCTTC. The chain links TRBV6-5 to TRBJ1-2, with D unresolved. The V and J ends lost 3 bases and 6 bases respectively, with 14 bases between them. CDR3 length equals 14 residues. Germline loops: CDR1 MNHEY, CDR2 SVGAGI.

V usage is TRBV7-3 and J usage is TRBJ2-3; TRBD1 aligns across 8 bases. Germline V CDR1 and CDR2: SGHTA, FQGTGA. The trim removed 5 bases at V and 6 bases at J, leaving 7 bases unmatched. The CDR3 spans 14 residues. The CDR3 reads CASSPQGAVDTQYF. CDR3 nucleotides: TGTGCCAGCAGCCCCCAGGGGGCGGTCGATACGCAGTATTTT. Based on the CDR3 plus reference TRBV7-3 and TRBJ2-3, the full variable domain is GAGVSQTPSNKVTEKGKYVELRCDPISGHTALYWYRQSLGQGPEFLIYFQGTGAADDSGLPNDRFFAVRPEGSVSTLKIQRTERGDSAVYLCASSPQGAVDTQYFGPGTRLTVL.

J is TRBJ2-6 and V is TRBV2; tentative D call: TRBD1 (6 bases). In germline, CDR1 is SNHLY, CDR2 FYNNEI. This CDR3 is built from 16 residues. The ends were cut back, 5 bases at V and 0 bases at J, with 11 bases in the middle. The CDR3, as DNA: TGTGCCAGCAGTTTGACAGGCCCCTCTGGGGCCAACGTCCTGACTTTC. Translated, it gives CASSLTGPSGANVLTF.

This clone was counted once. This rearrangement joins TRBV11-2 to TRBJ2-6, with 9 bases that match TRBD2. Trimming removed 3 bases from V and 2 bases from J; junction bases left unmatched: 8. The germline V gene has CDR1 SGHAT and CDR2 FQNNGV. The CDR3 is made up of 18 amino acids. CDR3 nucleotide sequence: TGTGCCAGCAGCTTTATGCGGGGGGGCCTGACTGGGGCCAACGTCCTGACTTTC. Translation gives CASSFMRGGLTGANVLTF.

V gene TRBV30 combines with J gene TRBJ1-1; tentative D call: TRBD1 (6 bases). CDR3 length equals 13 residues. CDR1 GTSNPN and CDR2 SVGIG come from the germline V gene (reference sequence). The V gene lost 5 bases and the J gene lost 9 bases, with 19 bases spanning the gap. This CDR3 is CAWDQGNLGKAFF. CDR3 coding DNA: TGTGCCTGGGATCAGGGGAACCTAGGAAAAGCTTTCTTT.

The rearrangement joins TRBV19 to TRBJ2-1; 10 nucleotides line up with TRBD2. CDR1 LNHDA and CDR2 SQIVND come from the germline V gene (reference sequence). V shed 3 bases and J 7 bases; nucleotides not matched to a gene: 6. The CDR3 extends over 15 amino acids. The CDR3 reads CASSIRLAGVNEQFF. DNA for the CDR3: TGTGCCAGTAGTATTCGGCTAGCGGGGGTGAATGAGCAGTTCTTC.

The genes are TRBV10-1 and TRBJ2-2; TRBD1 might be the D (6 bases). V was trimmed by 9 bases and J by 2 bases, leaving 13 bases between them. This CDR3 has 14 amino acids. The germline V gene has CDR1 WNHNN and CDR2 SYGVQD (reference sequence). The CDR3 sequence: CASRQAINTGELFF. The CDR3 nucleotides read TGCGCCAGTAGACAGGCTATTAACACCGGGGAGCTGTTTTTT.

The chain couples TRBV6-5 to TRBJ1-2; D gene unclear. This CDR3 is 14 amino acids long. Germline V lookup: CDR1 MNHEY, CDR2 SVGAGI. Between the trimmed V and J ends, which lost 9 bases and 0 bases, there was a span of 14 bases. The CDR3 DNA reads TGTGCCAGTGCCTTACAGTCGGCTAACTATGGCTACACCTTC. Its translation: CASALQSANYGYTF.

This sequence joins TRBV5-4 and TRBJ1-6, with 7 bases identical to TRBD1. CDR3 size: 17 residues. Germline-derived CDR1 and CDR2 are SGHNT and YYREEE (reference sequence). V was clipped by 0 bases and J by 9 bases; unmatched bases: 12. The CDR3 loop reads CASSLEAGGIKGSPLHF. CDR3 DNA: TGTGCCAGCAGCTTGGAGGCAGGGGGGATTAAAGGTTCACCCCTCCACTTT.

In DNA form, the CDR3 reads TGTGCCAGCAGTACCGGGACAGTGAACACTGAAGCTTTCTTT. Encoded protein: CASSTGTVNTEAFF. The rearrangement links TRBV28 to TRBJ1-1, with 7 bases matching TRBD1. This CDR3 is built from 14 residues. CDR1 and CDR2 (germline): MDHEN, SYDVKM. Trimming removed 5 bases from V and 0 bases from J; junction bases left unmatched: 3.

V usage is TRBV7-2 and J usage is TRBJ1-5; 9 nucleotides line up with TRBD1. CDR1 is SGHTA, CDR2 FQGNSA, per germline. The CDR3 totals 14 residues. V dropped 5 bases and J dropped 6; count of bases not matched to a gene: 5. The CDR3 protein is CASSPNRGLQPQHF. CDR3 nucleotide sequence: TGTGCCAGCAGCCCCAACAGGGGGCTTCAGCCCCAGCATTTT.

The chain joins TRBV27 to TRBJ1-5; 7 nucleotides line up with TRBD1. V shed 6 bases, J shed 0 bases, and the junction held 5 bases outside the gene matches. CDR3 size: 15 residues. Germline CDR1 is MNHEY and CDR2 is SMNVEV (reference sequence). The CDR3 loop reads CASRPGQFSNQPQHF. The CDR3 DNA reads as TGTGCCAGCAGGCCGGGACAGTTTAGCAATCAGCCCCAGCATTTT.

The genes are TRBV28 and TRBJ1-2, with D perhaps TRBD1 (6 bases). The germline V gene encodes CDR1 MDHEN and CDR2 SYDVKM. V was shortened by 5 bases and J by 5 bases, with 15 bases between the two germline ends. The CDR3 has 14 amino acids. The CDR3: CASSTSTGKYGYTF. CDR3 nucleotide sequence: TGTGCCAGCAGTACCTCAACAGGGAAGTATGGCTACACCTTC.